This T cell receptor beta chain emerged from a study of T-cell memory formation after mild COVID-19. Across the whole study: TCR clustering was largely donor specific. Study-wide points: Clones that contracted from day 15 to 85 were balanced CD4/CD8, while later expanders leaned CD4+. Within pre-infection memory, some responding clones were found, suggesting cross-reactive memory joined.

TCR alpha and TCR beta cDNA libraries carrying sample barcodes and UMIs came from 5'RACE with constant-segment primers. MiXCR, applied by TCRdb to the 5' RACE reads, yields one record per CDR3 protein. Here the sample spans approximately 150,000 distinct CDR3 sequences, under 25% being singletons. Details on this clonotype: Its antigen is undetermined.

Germline loops: CDR1 SEHNR, CDR2 FQNEAQ (reference sequence). V lost 0 bases and J lost 2; bases outside the gene matches: 9. The CDR3 is 19 residues long. This sequence originates from an adult woman who had mild COVID-19 (a few samples of this study predate the infection). Cell type and time point are not known. Source material: PBMCs or a T cell subset sorted from them (not recorded which). V is TRBV7-9 and J is TRBJ2-1, with TRBD2 matching over 11 bases. The CDR3 sequence: CASSLAHLSGLAAYNEQFF. The CDR3 DNA is TGTGCCAGCAGCTTAGCGCATTTATCGGGACTAGCGGCCTACAATGAGCAGTTCTTC.